The rows below give T cell receptor beta chains drawn from one sample of a study of blood T cell repertoires in COVID-19. Assay: immunoSEQ multiplex PCR; the TCRdb copy retains only in-frame clones and omits some. The sample records 90,000 to 140,000 clones, 81% being singletons. Sequenced: peripheral blood. These receptors came from a man of 80 years or more with acute or convalescent COVID-19. Both conserved end residues are trimmed from each CDR3. The order of the fields is clone size, J gene, V gene, CDR3 protein. Part of the rows lack a size; the others show once, few, many or a class for expanded clones.

few | TRBJ1-2 | TRBV24-1 | ATSDASAGNYGYT
. | TRBJ2-5 | TRBV29-1 | SVERQGRRETQY
. | TRBJ1-1 | TRBV28 | ASSFPSPGGNTEAF
. | TRBJ2-3 | TRBV11-2 | ASSPFETDTQY
. | TRBJ2-3 | TRBV24-1 | ATSDFRGAGKAGEKY
. | TRBJ1-2 | TRBV6-1 | ASSEGADSYGYT
few | TRBJ1-3 | TRBV7-2 | ASSFSGGAGNTIY
once | TRBJ1-1 | TRBV27 | ASSSNLMNTEAF
. | TRBJ2-7 | TRBV5-1 | ASSLASGRSYEQY
once | TRBJ2-5 | TRBV5-1 | ASSLLAGGAEETQY
. | TRBJ1-2 | TRBV4-3 | ASSQPDRDNGYT
. | TRBJ1-5 | TRBV15 | ATSRAGYNQPQH
. | TRBJ2-5 | TRBV29-1 | SVPSAAEQETQY
. | TRBJ2-1 | TRBV5-1 | ASSFLAGVNNEQF
. | TRBJ1-1 | TRBV29-1 | SVRTGGVTEAF
. | TRBJ2-7 | TRBV5-6 | ASSPGQRGGDEQY
. | TRBJ2-3 | TRBV27 | ASSLDRVDTQY